Described below is a single T cell receptor (beta chain) sequence and its context. This record comes from a study of OX40 agonist ivuxolimab in advanced cancers. Study in general: Recorded diagnoses for dose-escalation patients were hepatocellular carcinoma, melanoma, renal cell or head and neck cancer.

The CDR3 spans 16 residues. Germline V gene sequence: CDR1 MNHEY, CDR2 SMNVEV (reference sequence). Trimming took 4 bases from V and 0 from J, leaving 13 bases between them. Using immunoSEQ multiplex PCR, the repertoire was profiled, and TCRdb retains in-frame clones only, with some absent. The sample consists of tens of thousands of clones, about 90% of them appearing once. This clonotype was sampled from an adult with an advanced solid tumor such as melanoma, head and neck, liver or kidney cancer. Sequencing used CD4+ or CD8+ T cells sorted from blood, obtained in a trial of the OX40 agonist ivuxolimab. The V gene is TRBV27, the J gene TRBJ2-1; D may be TRBD1 (6 bases). CDR3 region: CASSSQGQSSYNEQFF. The CDR3 DNA sequence: TGTGCCAGCAGTTCCCAAGGACAGAGCTCCTACAATGAGCAGTTCTTC.